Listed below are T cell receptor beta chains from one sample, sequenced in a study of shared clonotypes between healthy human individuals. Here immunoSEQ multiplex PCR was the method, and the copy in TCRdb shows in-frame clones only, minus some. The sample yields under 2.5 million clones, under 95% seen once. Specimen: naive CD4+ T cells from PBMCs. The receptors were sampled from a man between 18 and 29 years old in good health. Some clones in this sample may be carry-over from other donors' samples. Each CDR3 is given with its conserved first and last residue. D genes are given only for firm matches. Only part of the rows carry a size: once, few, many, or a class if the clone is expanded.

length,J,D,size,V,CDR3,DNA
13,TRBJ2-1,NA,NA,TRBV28,CASSFGSYNEQFF,TGTGCCAGCAGTTTTGGCTCCTACAATGAGCAGTTCTTC
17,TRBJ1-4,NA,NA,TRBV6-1,CASSESRGAATNEKLFF,TGTGCCAGCAGTGAATCACGGGGGGCCGCAACTAATGAAAAACTGTTTTTT
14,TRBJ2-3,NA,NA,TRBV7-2,CASSLVAATDTQYF,TGTGCCAGCAGCTTAGTAGCAGCTACAGATACGCAGTATTTT
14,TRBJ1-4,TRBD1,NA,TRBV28,CASRSGGTNEKLFF,TGTGCCAGCAGGTCAGGGGGCACTAATGAAAAACTGTTTTTT
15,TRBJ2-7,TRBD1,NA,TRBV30,CAWSKGQGLTYEQYF,TGTGCCTGGAGTAAGGGACAGGGGCTGACCTACGAGCAGTACTTC
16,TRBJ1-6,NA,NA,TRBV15,CATRSGLTSRSSPLHF,TGTGCCACCAGATCGGGCCTTACCTCACGAAGTTCACCCCTCCACTTT
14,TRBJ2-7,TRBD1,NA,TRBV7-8,CASSPGTGFYEQYF,TGTGCCAGCAGCCCCGGGACAGGTTTTTACGAGCAGTACTTC
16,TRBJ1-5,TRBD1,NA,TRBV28,CASSPAGTGSNQPQHF,TGTGCCAGCAGTCCCGCCGGGACAGGGAGCAATCAGCCCCAGCATTTT
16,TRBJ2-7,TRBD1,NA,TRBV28,CASSLAYPGGSYEQYF,TGTGCCAGCAGTTTAGCCTATCCAGGGGGCTCCTACGAGCAGTACTTC
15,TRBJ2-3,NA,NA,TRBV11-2,CASSSTGTSSDTQYF,TGTGCCAGCAGCTCTACCGGGACCTCTTCAGATACGCAGTATTTT
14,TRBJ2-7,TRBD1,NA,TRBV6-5,CASTSTGAAYEQYF,TGTGCCAGCACCTCGACAGGGGCGGCCTACGAGCAGTACTTC
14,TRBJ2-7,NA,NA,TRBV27,CASSLKVGAYEQYF,TGTGCCAGCAGTTTAAAGGTCGGGGCCTACGAGCAGTACTTC
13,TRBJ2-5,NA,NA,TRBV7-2,CASSLDKGETQYF,TGTGCCAGCAGCTTAGATAAGGGAGAGACCCAGTACTTC
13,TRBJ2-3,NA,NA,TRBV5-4,CASSSTGADTQYF,TGTGCCAGCAGTAGTACTGGGGCAGATACGCAGTATTTT
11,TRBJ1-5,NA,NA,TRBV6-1,CAADSRQPQHF,TGTGCCGCAGATAGCCGGCAGCCCCAGCATTTT
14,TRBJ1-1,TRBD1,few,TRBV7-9,CASSAQGGNTEAFF,TGTGCCAGCAGCGCCCAGGGGGGTAACACTGAAGCTTTCTTT
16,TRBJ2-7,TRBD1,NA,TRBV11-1,CASSLGDRKRSYEQYF,TGTGCCAGCAGCTTAGGGGACAGGAAGAGATCCTACGAGCAGTACTTC
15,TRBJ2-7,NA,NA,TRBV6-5,CASSYSIRASPEQYF,TGTGCCAGCAGTTACTCGATCAGGGCCTCGCCCGAGCAGTACTTC
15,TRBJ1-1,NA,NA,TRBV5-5,CASSLFGIRNTEAFF,TGTGCCAGCAGCTTGTTCGGTATCCGGAACACTGAAGCTTTCTTT
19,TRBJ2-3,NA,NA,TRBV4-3,CASSQETLRLDGGTDTQYF,TGCGCCAGCAGCCAAGAAACCCTAAGACTAGATGGGGGCACAGATACGCAGTATTTT
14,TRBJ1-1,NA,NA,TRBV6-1,CASSERRVGTEAFF,TGTGCCAGCAGTGAACGCAGGGTGGGCACTGAAGCTTTCTTT
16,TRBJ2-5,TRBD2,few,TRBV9,CASSVGGGSTSETQYF,TGTGCCAGCAGCGTAGGAGGCGGGAGTACGTCAGAGACCCAGTACTTC
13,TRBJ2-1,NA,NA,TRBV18,CASSPIRDLEQFF,TGTGCCAGCTCACCAATCAGGGACCTCGAGCAGTTCTTC
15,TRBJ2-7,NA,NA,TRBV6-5,CASSYSSPGSYEQYF,TGTGCCAGCAGTTATAGTAGCCCGGGCTCCTACGAGCAGTACTTC
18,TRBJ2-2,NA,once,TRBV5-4,CASSSNTRAVQGIGELFF,TGTGCCAGCAGCTCCAACACGAGGGCGGTGCAAGGTATCGGGGAGCTGTTTTTT
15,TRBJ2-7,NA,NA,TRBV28,CASSLSGGATYEQYF,TGTGCCAGCAGTTTATCTGGCGGGGCCACCTACGAGCAGTACTTC